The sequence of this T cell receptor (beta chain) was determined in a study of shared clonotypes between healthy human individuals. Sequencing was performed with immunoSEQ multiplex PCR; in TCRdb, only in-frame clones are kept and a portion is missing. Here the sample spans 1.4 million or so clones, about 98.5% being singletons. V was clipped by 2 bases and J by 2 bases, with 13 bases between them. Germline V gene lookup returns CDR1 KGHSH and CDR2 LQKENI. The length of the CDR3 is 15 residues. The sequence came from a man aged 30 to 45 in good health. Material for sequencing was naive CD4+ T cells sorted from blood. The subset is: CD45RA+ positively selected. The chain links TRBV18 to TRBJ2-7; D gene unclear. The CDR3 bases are TGTGCCAGCTCACCAGCTCTACAGCCCGCCTACGAGCAGTACTTC. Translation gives CASSPALQPAYEQYF.